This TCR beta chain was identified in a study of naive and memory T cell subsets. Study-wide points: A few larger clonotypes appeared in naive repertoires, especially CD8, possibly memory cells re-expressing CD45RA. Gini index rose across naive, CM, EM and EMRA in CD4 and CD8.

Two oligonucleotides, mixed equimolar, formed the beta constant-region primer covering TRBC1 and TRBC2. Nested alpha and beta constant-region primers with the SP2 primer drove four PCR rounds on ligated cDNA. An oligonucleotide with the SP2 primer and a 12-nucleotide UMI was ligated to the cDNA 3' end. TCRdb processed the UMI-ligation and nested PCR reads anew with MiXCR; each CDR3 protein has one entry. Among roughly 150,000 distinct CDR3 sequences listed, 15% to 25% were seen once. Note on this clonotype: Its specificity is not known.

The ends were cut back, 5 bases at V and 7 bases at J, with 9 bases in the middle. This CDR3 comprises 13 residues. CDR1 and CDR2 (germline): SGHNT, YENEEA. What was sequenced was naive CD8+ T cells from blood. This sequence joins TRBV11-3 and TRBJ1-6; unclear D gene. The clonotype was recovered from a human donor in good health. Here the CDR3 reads CASSVWVNSPLHF. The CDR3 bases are TGTGCCAGCAGCGTTTGGGTGAATTCACCCCTCCACTTT. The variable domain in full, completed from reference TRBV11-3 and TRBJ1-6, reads EAGVVQSPRYKIIEKKQPVAFWCNPISGHNTLYWYLQNLGQGPELLIRYENEEAVDDSQLPKDRFSAERLKGVDSTLKIQPAELGDSAVYLCASSVWVNSPLHFGNGTRLTVT.